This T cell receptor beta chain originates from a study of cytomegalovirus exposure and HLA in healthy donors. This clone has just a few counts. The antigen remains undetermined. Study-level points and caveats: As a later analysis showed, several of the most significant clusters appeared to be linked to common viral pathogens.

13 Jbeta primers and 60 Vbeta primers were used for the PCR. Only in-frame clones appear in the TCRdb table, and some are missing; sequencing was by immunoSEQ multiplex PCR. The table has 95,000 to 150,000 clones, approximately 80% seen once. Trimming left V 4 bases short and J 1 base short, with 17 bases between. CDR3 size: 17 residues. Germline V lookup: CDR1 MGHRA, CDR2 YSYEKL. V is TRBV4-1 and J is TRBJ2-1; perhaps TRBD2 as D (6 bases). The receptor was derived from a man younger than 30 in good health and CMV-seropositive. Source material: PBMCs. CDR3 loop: CASSLPRLVRSYNEQFF. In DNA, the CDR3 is TGCGCCAGCAGCCTGCCTAGACTAGTAAGGTCCTACAATGAGCAGTTCTTC.